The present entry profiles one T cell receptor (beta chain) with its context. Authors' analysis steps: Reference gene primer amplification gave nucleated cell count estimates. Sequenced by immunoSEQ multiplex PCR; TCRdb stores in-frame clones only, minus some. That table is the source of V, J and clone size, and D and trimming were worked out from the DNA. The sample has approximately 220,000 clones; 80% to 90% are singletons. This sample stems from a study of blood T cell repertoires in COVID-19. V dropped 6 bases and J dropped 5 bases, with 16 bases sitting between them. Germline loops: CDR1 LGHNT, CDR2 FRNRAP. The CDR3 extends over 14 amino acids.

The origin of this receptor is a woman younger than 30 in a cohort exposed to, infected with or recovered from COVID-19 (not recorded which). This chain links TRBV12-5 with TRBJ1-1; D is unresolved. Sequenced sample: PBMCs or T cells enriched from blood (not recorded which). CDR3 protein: CASGPETGRTEAFF. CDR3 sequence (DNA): TGTGCTAGTGGCCCTGAGACGGGGAGGACTGAAGCTTTCTTT. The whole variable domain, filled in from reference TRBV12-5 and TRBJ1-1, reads DARVTQTPRHKVTEMGQEVTMRCQPILGHNTVFWYRQTMMQGLELLAYFRNRAPLDDSGMPKDRFSAEMPDATLATLKIQPSEPRDSAVYFCASGPETGRTEAFFGQGTRLTVV.